Following are 19 T cell receptor beta chains from one sample sequenced in a study of Ad26.COV2.S vaccination and SARS-CoV-2 variants. Treatment given: 19 received Ad26.COV2.S at low or high dose, single or two shots; several received placebo; per-sample allocation not given. Day 63 after the first vaccine or placebo injection was the time point for sampling. Libraries were prepared by immunoSEQ multiplex PCR; TCRdb keeps only in-frame clonotypes and omits some of them. The sample lists about 680,000 clones, 70% to 90% seen once, with roughly 1.5% in the top ten. Sequenced material: peripheral blood, taken in a trial of Ad26.COV2.S vaccine versus placebo. These receptors were collected from a person between 18 and 65 years old who received the Ad26.COV2.S COVID-19 vaccine or a placebo.

The chain joins TRBV2 to TRBJ1-2; D not certain. The CDR3 consists of 13 residues. The germline V gene encodes CDR1 SNHLY and CDR2 FYNNEI. V lost 6 bases, J lost 1 base, and 9 bases lay in between. The CDR3 reads CASSRELNYGYTF. CDR3 nucleotide sequence: TGTGCCAGCAGCCGGGAACTTAACTATGGCTACACCTTC.

CDR3 sequence: CASSPLPTGTGANVLTF. CDR3 in DNA: TGTGCCAGCAGCCCGCTACCGACAGGGACTGGGGCCAACGTCCTGACTTTC. J is TRBJ2-6 and V is TRBV7-2; 7 nucleotides match TRBD1. The CDR3 has 17 amino acids. Per the germline V gene, CDR1 is SGHTA and CDR2 is FQGNSA. Trimming cost V 5 bases and J 2 bases; bases outside gene matches: 9. Using reference TRBV7-2 and TRBJ2-6 for the parts outside the CDR3, the full variable domain is GAGVSQSPSNKVTEKGKDVELRCDPISGHTALYWYRQSLGQGLEFLIYFQGNSAPDKSGLPSDRFSAERTGGSVSTLTIQRTQQEDSAVYLCASSPLPTGTGANVLTFGAGSRLTVL.

This chain uses TRBV15 with TRBJ1-1, with a weak D call TRBD1 (5 bases). Germline CDR1 LNHNV, CDR2 YYDKDF (reference sequence). The CDR3 spans 16 residues. V dropped 0 bases and J dropped 4 bases, with 15 bases sitting between them. CDR3 coding DNA: TGTGCCACCAGCAGAGAGAGGGGATGGGGGTTCACTGAAGCTTTCTTT. This translates into CATSRERGWGFTEAFF.

The rearrangement uses TRBV4-1 and TRBJ1-5, with a tentative D call TRBD1 (5 bases). V lost 0 bases and J lost 4, with 10 bases in between. CDR1 is MGHRA and CDR2 is YSYEKL in the germline V gene. The length of the CDR3 is 15 residues. This CDR3 reads CASSQDRGRNQPQHF. CDR3 bases: TGCGCCAGCAGCCAAGATCGGGGCAGGAATCAGCCCCAGCATTTT.

V and J are TRBV4-2 and TRBJ1-1; D is unresolved. This CDR3 region has 15 residues. Trimming stripped 0 bases from V and 4 bases from J, with 12 bases between. Germline assignment: CDR1 LGHNA and CDR2 YNFKEQ. CDR3: CASSQDIGTSTEAFF. The CDR3 DNA sequence: TGTGCCAGCAGCCAAGATATCGGAACATCCACTGAAGCTTTCTTT.

This chain joins TRBV29-1 and TRBJ2-1; D gene uncertain. The CDR3 covers 14 residues. Deletions cut 1 base from V and 0 bases from J, with 7 bases between. Germline V gene lookup returns CDR1 SQVTM and CDR2 ANQGSEA. For the CDR3, the DNA is TGCAGCGTTGAAGGGGTCAGCTCCTACAATGAGCAGTTCTTC. Translation: CSVEGVSSYNEQFF.

The J gene is TRBJ1-1, the V gene TRBV27; D unresolved. The CDR3 contains 14 residues. Trimming removed 3 bases from V and 2 bases from J, with 10 bases in between. CDR1 and CDR2 from the germline V gene are MNHEY and SMNVEV (reference sequence). The CDR3 bases are TGTGCCAGCAGTTTCGGGTGGGGAAACACTGAAGCTTTCTTT. Translation: CASSFGWGNTEAFF.

The V call is TRBV11-2, the J call TRBJ2-3, with 12 bases that match TRBD2. The CDR3 extends over 15 amino acids. Germline values: CDR1 SGHAT, CDR2 FQNNGV. Trimming took 3 bases from V and 5 from J; bases not matched to a gene: 3. The CDR3 sequence: CASSFTSGGRDTQYF. CDR3 DNA: TGTGCCAGCAGCTTCACTAGCGGGGGGAGAGATACGCAGTATTTT.

The gene calls are TRBV29-1 and TRBJ1-2, with D perhaps matching TRBD1 (5 bases). Trimming took off 5 bases at V and 8 bases at J, with 27 bases between the two ends. Germline CDR1 is SQVTM and CDR2 is ANQGSEA. CDR3 length equals 16 residues. The CDR3 nucleotides read TGCAGCGTTCTCCCGGGGGGGGGACCAGGACTATCGGGCTACACCTTC. This encodes CSVLPGGGPGLSGYTF.

The rearrangement uses TRBV19 and TRBJ1-1; perhaps TRBD1 as D (6 bases). Looked up from germline, CDR1 is LNHDA and CDR2 is SQIVND (reference sequence). The CDR3 loop spans 16 amino acids. Trimming took 4 bases from V and 4 from J, leaving 19 bases between them. CDR3 residues: CASSNSPTGATTEAFF. DNA for the CDR3: TGTGCCAGTAGTAATTCCCCGACAGGCGCAACCACTGAAGCTTTCTTT.

The rearrangement links TRBV6-5 to TRBJ2-1; 10 nucleotides match TRBD2. CDR1 MNHEY and CDR2 SVGAGI come from the germline V gene. The V and J ends lost 7 bases and 6 bases, in that order; junction bases with no gene match: 9. This CDR3 comprises 15 residues. The CDR3 sequence: CASTPWTSGSNEQFF. The CDR3 region has the DNA TGTGCCAGCACCCCATGGACTAGCGGCTCCAATGAGCAGTTCTTC.

Comment on this clone: One end of the junction is discordant with germline, which a read error may explain. The rearrangement joins TRBV15 to TRBJ2-7; the match to TRBD1 covers 7 bases. Per germline, CDR1 LNHNV and CDR2 YYDKDF (reference sequence). This CDR3 contains 16 residues. The CDR3 is CATSRDRPPGTEQLDF. CDR3 in DNA: TGTGCCACCAGCAGAGATCGGCCCCCAGGGACAGAGCAGTTGGACTTC.

The rearrangement joins TRBV19 to TRBJ2-5, with D perhaps matching TRBD1 or TRBD2 (6 bases each). This CDR3 contains 12 residues. CDR1 is LNHDA, CDR2 SQIVND, per germline (reference sequence). Deletions cut 3 bases from V and 9 bases from J, with 11 bases between. In DNA, the CDR3 is TGTGCCAGTAGTATCACGGGGGCGGCCCAGTACTTC. Its translation: CASSITGAAQYF.

This clone was recorded a few times. The chain couples TRBV7-9 to TRBJ2-7; D remains unclear. The CDR3 extends over 14 amino acids. The ends were cut back, 1 base at V and 6 bases at J, with 13 bases in the middle. Germline V gene lookup returns CDR1 SEHNR and CDR2 FQNEAQ (reference sequence). CDR3 in amino acids: CASSLEATIGEQYF. DNA for the CDR3: TGTGCCAGCAGCTTAGAAGCGACAATCGGCGAGCAGTACTTC.

The CDR3 protein is CASSLMRVSPLHF. The CDR3 DNA sequence: TGTGCCAGCAGTTTAATGAGGGTTTCACCCCTCCACTTT. The V gene is TRBV12-3 or TRBV12-4, the J gene TRBJ1-6; no clear D. The V end was cut by 2 bases, the J end by 9 bases, with 8 bases between. This CDR3 spans 13 amino acids.

This chain links TRBV6-5 with TRBJ1-5, with D tentatively TRBD1 (5 bases). CDR1 MNHEY and CDR2 SVGAGI come from the germline V gene. The CDR3 is 15 residues long. V lost 4 bases and J lost 4, with 14 bases in between. The CDR3 bases are TGTGCCAGCAGTTTATCAGGGCCGCGAAATCAGCCCCAGCATTTT. This gives the protein CASSLSGPRNQPQHF.

The rearrangement uses TRBV7-2 and TRBJ1-1, with 7 bases matching TRBD1. V lost 2 bases and J lost 6; bases outside the gene matches: 3. The CDR3 extends over 13 amino acids. In germline, CDR1 is SGHTA, CDR2 FQGNSA. CDR3 sequence reads: CASSLSGTAEAFF. The CDR3 region has the DNA TGTGCCAGCAGCTTAAGCGGGACAGCTGAAGCTTTCTTT.

This chain joins TRBV4-2 and TRBJ2-5, with TRBD2 matching 11 bases. The germline V gene has CDR1 LGHNA and CDR2 YNFKEQ. With V trimmed by 0 bases and J by 5 bases, 5 bases remained unmatched. The CDR3 sequence is 16 residues long. CDR3: CASSQDPSGGSETQYF. The CDR3, as DNA: TGTGCCAGCAGCCAAGATCCTAGCGGGGGGTCGGAGACCCAGTACTTC.

This chain links TRBV15 with TRBJ1-6, with TRBD1 identical over 9 bases. Germline values: CDR1 LNHNV, CDR2 YYDKDF (reference sequence). With V trimmed by 3 bases and J by 0 bases, 3 bases remained unmatched. The CDR3 totals 17 residues. CDR3 in amino acids: CATSRDRGASYNSPLHF. The CDR3 region has the DNA TGTGCCACCAGCAGGGACAGGGGAGCCTCCTATAATTCACCCCTCCACTTT.